One sample yielded the 14 T cell receptor beta chains listed below, sequenced in a study of T cell clones after liver transplantation. Assay used: immunoSEQ multiplex PCR; TCRdb lists only in-frame clones, some missing. In the table there are 45,000 to 55,000 clones, roughly 80% of which are singletons. The sequences come from CD4+ T cells from blood, collected before liver transplant. These TCRs come from a human donor who received a liver transplant.

V is TRBV5-1 and J is TRBJ1-5; TRBD1 matches at 8 bases. This CDR3 is 15 amino acids long. Germline-derived CDR1 and CDR2 are SGHRS and YFSETQ. Trimming cost V 0 bases and J 3 bases; bases outside gene matches: 2. The CDR3 bases are TGCGCCAGCAGCTTGGGGACAGGGAACAATCAGCCCCAGCATTTT. Its translation: CASSLGTGNNQPQHF.

The rearrangement links TRBV7-2 to TRBJ2-7; D perhaps matches TRBD2 (5 bases). Trimming stripped 1 base from V and 3 bases from J, with 7 bases between. From germline, CDR1 is SGHTA and CDR2 FQGNSA. The CDR3 covers 13 residues. CDR3 region: CASSLGTVYEQYF. The CDR3 nucleotides read TGTGCCAGCAGCTTAGGGACTGTCTACGAGCAGTACTTC.

This clone was recorded once. The V call is TRBV7-3, the J call TRBJ2-3; tentatively, D is TRBD2 (6 bases). Trimming stripped 5 bases from V and 6 bases from J, with 12 bases between. Germline CDR1 is SGHTA and CDR2 is FQGTGA. This CDR3 spans 13 amino acids. Written as DNA, the CDR3 is TGTGCCAGCAGCCTAGTACGGGAGGATACGCAGTATTTT. It codes for CASSLVREDTQYF.

This clone came up once. The rearrangement uses TRBV6-5 and TRBJ1-6, with no clear D. The CDR3 runs 15 residues. The V gene's germline CDR1 is MNHEY and CDR2 SVGAGI. The V and J ends lost 6 bases and 6 bases respectively, with 15 bases between them. In DNA form, the CDR3 reads TGTGCCAGCAGCCGCCGTCGCGGGCTTAATTCACCCCTCCACTTT. This translates into CASSRRRGLNSPLHF.

CDR3 in amino acids: CASSQQGKNIQYF. The CDR3 DNA reads as TGTGCCAGCAGTCAACAGGGTAAAAACATTCAGTACTTC. This sequence joins TRBV25-1 and TRBJ2-4; D might be TRBD1 (6 bases). Germline values: CDR1 MGHDK, CDR2 SYGVNS. The V end lost 5 bases, the J end lost 4 bases, and 9 bases lay between the germline ends. The CDR3 has 13 residues.

This clone has only one observation. The chain uses TRBV7-2 and TRBJ1-5; TRBD1 might be the D (5 bases). CDR3 length: 13 residues. Germline V gene lookup returns CDR1 SGHTA and CDR2 FQGNSA. Trimming removed 5 bases from V and 7 bases from J, with 12 bases in between. CDR3 residues: CASSRGWEQPQHF. CDR3 bases: TGTGCCAGCAGCAGGGGATGGGAACAGCCCCAGCATTTT.

The V call is TRBV4-2, the J call TRBJ1-4; a weak D match, TRBD1 (5 bases). The CDR3 spans 14 residues. The V gene's germline CDR1 is LGHNA and CDR2 YNFKEQ. V dropped 4 bases and J dropped 8 bases, with 14 bases sitting between them. CDR3 in amino acids: CASSRGGTGEKLFF. The CDR3 DNA reads as TGTGCCAGCAGCCGGGGAGGGACGGGCGAAAAACTGTTTTTT.

This clone was seen a handful of times. V and J are TRBV11-2 and TRBJ2-5, with a tentative D call TRBD2 (6 bases). V was pared by 3 bases and J by 5 bases, with 19 bases between. The CDR3 covers 16 residues. In germline, CDR1 is SGHAT, CDR2 FQNNGV. The CDR3 region is CASSFRLGGPRETQYF. The CDR3 DNA is TGTGCCAGCAGCTTCCGCCTCGGGGGTCCGAGGGAGACCCAGTACTTC.

This clone was seen more than once but under ten times. V usage is TRBV20-1 and J usage is TRBJ1-2; D is undetermined. CDR1 and CDR2 (germline): DFQATT, SNEGSKA (reference sequence). Trimming took 3 bases from V and 4 from J, leaving 6 bases between them. The CDR3 sequence is 11 residues long. CDR3: CSAREGYGYTF. The CDR3 nucleotides read TGCAGTGCTAGGGAGGGCTATGGCTACACCTTC.

Only one count was recorded for this clone. The chain has TRBV28 and TRBJ1-5; no firm D call. Per the germline V gene, CDR1 is MDHEN and CDR2 is SYDVKM. The ends were cut back, 7 bases at V and 1 base at J, with 8 bases in the middle. This CDR3 is 13 amino acids long. This chain's CDR3 is CASKIGSNQPQHF. For the CDR3, the DNA is TGTGCCAGCAAGATTGGCAGCAATCAGCCCCAGCATTTT.

V usage is TRBV21-1 and J usage is TRBJ2-7; TRBD2, the table's D call, lacks a check against the DNA. TRBV21-1 is deemed a pseudogene. CDR3 length: 14 amino acids. The CDR3 here is CASRPPGFSYEQYF. The CDR3 DNA sequence: TGTGCCAGCAGACCCCCGGGTTTTAGCTACGAGCAGTACTTC.

The genes are TRBV5-1 and TRBJ1-1; 8 nucleotides line up with TRBD1. The CDR3 is made up of 16 amino acids. V was clipped by 4 bases and J by 6 bases; unmatched bases: 14. Germline CDR1 SGHRS, CDR2 YFSETQ. The CDR3 DNA sequence: TGCGCCAGCAGCATTTACGGGACAGGACAAAGGGCTGAAGCTTTCTTT. Translating gives CASSIYGTGQRAEAFF. The full variable domain, rest sourced from reference TRBV5-1 and TRBJ1-1, is KAGVTQTPRYLIKTRGQQVTLSCSPISGHRSVSWYQQTPGQGLQFLFEYFSETQRNKGNFPGRFSGRQFSNSRSEMNVSTLELGDSALYLCASSIYGTGQRAEAFFGQGTRLTVV.

This clone has only one observation. The V and J genes are TRBV5-4 and TRBJ2-7; no clear D gene. The CDR3 contains 17 residues. Between the trimmed V and J ends, which lost 1 base and 5 bases, there was a span of 22 bases. Germline V gene data show CDR1 as SGHNT and CDR2 as YYREEE (reference sequence). CDR3 loop: CASSLRISSVLDDEQYF. In nucleotides, the CDR3 is TGTGCCAGCAGCTTGCGTATTAGCTCCGTTTTAGACGACGAGCAGTACTTC.

The V call is TRBV7-6, the J call TRBJ2-1; D possibly corresponds to TRBD1 (6 bases). V was trimmed by 5 bases and J by 3 bases, leaving 14 bases between them. CDR1 is SGHVS, CDR2 FNYEAQ, per germline. The CDR3 sequence is 15 residues long. CDR3 coding DNA: TGTGCCAGCAGCCGTAGTGGGACACACTACAATGAGCAGTTCTTC. Translating gives CASSRSGTHYNEQFF.